This TCR beta chain was recovered during a study of shared clonotypes between healthy human individuals. Study summary: In total, the donors were two women and a few men aged 18 to 49. Study-level points and caveats: Sequencing depth was expected to affect clonotype sharing among donors. Clonotypes shared by all four sorted-subset donors had higher generation probabilities than non-shared clonotypes.

TCRdb keeps only in-frame clones here, not all; method: immunoSEQ multiplex PCR. The repertoire consists of about 700,000 clones, with about 91% occurring once and the leading ten covering 24%. Naive CD8 isolation took CD45RO-negative cells positively selected for CCR7 and excluded terminally differentiated effector memory CD45RA+ cells. This CDR3 has 17 amino acids. The germline gives CDR1 SEHNR, CDR2 FQNEAQ (reference sequence). V was clipped by 11 bases and J by 3 bases; unmatched bases: 18. About this clone itself: Its antigen is still unknown.

The rearrangement links TRBV7-9 to TRBJ2-1; 8 bases match TRBD2. Sample: naive CD8+ T cells sorted from blood. The receptor was derived from a young man in good health. CDR3 sequence reads: CALVRGERERFYNEQFF. CDR3 nucleotides: TGTGCCCTGGTTAGAGGGGAGCGGGAGCGATTCTACAATGAGCAGTTCTTC.